The 9 T cell receptor beta chains below come from one sample, sequenced in a study of molecular identifiers for immune sequencing clone quantification. TCRdb itself ran the PCR reads through MiXCR, one entry per CDR3 protein. The sample yields 300,000 to 400,000 distinct CDR3 sequences, around 21% seen once. Sequenced input: naive CD8+ T cells from blood, with Jurkat cell RNA spiked in. Subset indicated: FACS-sorted CD8+CD4-CCR7+CD45RA+ naive T cells. Receptor source: a human donor in good health. Some libraries in this study had Jurkat cell RNA spiked in.

A word on this clonotype: One junction end disagrees with the germline gene, perhaps due to a read error. This chain links TRBV25-1 with TRBJ2-1; D might be TRBD1 or TRBD2, each matching 5 bases. The CDR3 spans 14 residues. CDR1 and CDR2 (germline): MGHDK, SYGVNS. CDR3 sequence (DNA): TGTGCCGGCAGTGAAGGGGCCCTCGGGACTGAGCAGTTCTTC. It encodes CAGSEGALGTEQFF. The full variable domain, completed using reference TRBV25-1 and TRBJ2-1, is EADIYQTPRYLVIGTGKKITLECSQTMGHDKMYWYQQDPGMELHLIHYSYGVNSTEKGDLSSESTVSRIRTEHFPLTLESARPSHTSQYLCAGSEGALGTEQFFGPGTRLTVL.

The J gene is TRBJ2-7, the V gene TRBV27, with D perhaps assigned TRBD1 or TRBD2 (5 bases each). This CDR3 contains 15 residues. Germline V gene data show CDR1 as MNHEY and CDR2 as SMNVEV (reference sequence). V lost 2 bases and J 3 bases, leaving 14 bases between the germline ends. CDR3 sequence: CASSLGTSEIYEQYF. The CDR3 region has the DNA TGTGCCAGCAGTTTAGGGACCAGTGAGATCTACGAGCAGTACTTC.

The chain couples TRBV7-9 to TRBJ2-3; TRBD2 is a possible D gene (5 bases). This CDR3 is built from 17 residues. Germline V gene lookup returns CDR1 SEHNR and CDR2 FQNEAQ (reference sequence). Trimming removed 5 bases at V and 4 bases at J, with 22 bases between. The CDR3 DNA follows: TGTGCCAGCAGCCGGCCAAGGGCGGGTGTATTTTCAGATACGCAGTATTTT. This sequence encodes CASSRPRAGVFSDTQYF.

This clonotype occurred many times. The rearrangement joins TRBV29-1 to TRBJ1-1; 9 positions match TRBD1. Losses at the gene ends were 8 bases for V and 1 base for J; bases not matched to a gene: 14. The length of the CDR3 is 16 residues. Germline V gene data show CDR1 as SQVTM and CDR2 as ANQGSEA. For the CDR3, the DNA is TGCAGCCTTCTTGGGTTACCGGGACAGGGGAACACTGAAGCTTTCTTT. It translates to CSLLGLPGQGNTEAFF. Looking up the rest from reference TRBV29-1 and TRBJ1-1 gives the full variable domain: SAVISQKPSRDICQRGTSLTIQCQVDSQVTMMFWYRQQPGQSLTLIATANQGSEATYESGFVIDKFPISRPNLTFSTLTVSNMSPEDSSIYLCSLLGLPGQGNTEAFFGQGTRLTVV.

This clonotype appeared many times. The chain couples TRBV19 to TRBJ1-1; D possibly corresponds to TRBD1 (5 bases). The germline V gene encodes CDR1 LNHDA and CDR2 SQIVND (reference sequence). The V gene lost 5 bases and the J gene lost 3 bases, with 13 bases spanning the gap. The CDR3 loop spans 14 amino acids. The CDR3, as DNA: TGTGCCAGTAGTTCACTCGGGGGATACACTGAAGCTTTCTTT. Translating gives CASSSLGGYTEAFF.

This clonotype appeared many times. This chain uses TRBV5-5 with TRBJ1-1; 9 nucleotides line up with TRBD1. The V and J ends lost 0 bases and 11 bases, in that order; junction bases with no gene match: 11. The CDR3 sequence is 15 residues long. Germline V lookup: CDR1 SGHKS, CDR2 YYEKEE (reference sequence). CDR3 DNA sequence: TGTGCCAGCAGCTTGGACAGGGGGCTCTTGGTTGTCGCTTTCTTT. It yields the protein CASSLDRGLLVVAFF.

A note on this clonotype: The CDR3 end shows no conserved phenylalanine or tryptophan, and so a read error is likely. J is TRBJ1-1 and V is TRBV5-6; D is unclear. CDR3 size: 14 residues. Trimming pared 0 bases from V and 3 bases from J, leaving 9 bases between. From germline, CDR1 is SGHDT and CDR2 YYEEEE. The CDR3 bases are TGTGCCAGCAGCTTGGGGCAGCCATACACTGAAGCTTTCTCT. Its protein product is CASSLGQPYTEAFS.

This clonotype was picked up many times. This chain connects TRBV9 to TRBJ2-3; 7 nucleotides agree with TRBD1. CDR3 length: 16 residues. With 0 bases clipped from V and 0 bases from J, the junction kept 4 bases outside the gene matches. The germline V gene has CDR1 SGDLS and CDR2 YYNGEE. The CDR3 reads CASSVEGQTSTDTQYF. CDR3 bases: TGTGCCAGCAGCGTAGAGGGACAGACCAGCACAGATACGCAGTATTTT.

With respect to this clonotype: This clone may be a read error of a much larger clone one base away. This rearrangement joins TRBV28 to TRBJ2-7; no reliable D call. Germline loops: CDR1 MDHEN, CDR2 SYDVKM. The CDR3 sequence is 14 residues long. Trimming cost V 5 bases and J 0 bases, with 11 bases left between them. For the CDR3, the DNA is TGTGCCAGCAGTGAATGCAGAGCCTCCTACGAGCAGTACTTC. The encoded protein is CASSECRASYEQYF.